What follows are 15 T cell receptor beta chains derived from one specimen sequenced in a study of control samples from healthy donors and cancer patients. Method: immunoSEQ multiplex PCR; TCRdb's copy keeps in-frame clones and lacks some. The sample has around 110,000 clones, 75% to 90% seen once. Input material: PBMCs. These receptors all stem from a woman aged 45 to 65 with colorectal cancer.

This clone was seen just once. The sample contains more than one DNA sequence encoding this CDR3. V is TRBV5-1 and J is TRBJ2-2; either TRBD1 or TRBD2 may fit D (6 bases each). Trimming took 0 bases from V and 6 from J, leaving 12 bases between them. The CDR3 is 15 residues long. CDR1 SGHRS and CDR2 YFSETQ come from the germline V gene. This CDR3 reads CASSLAGGAAGELFF. Written as DNA, the CDR3 is TGCGCCAGCAGCTTGGCCGGGGGCGCGGCCGGGGAGCTGTTTTTT.

Remarks on this clone: This specimen includes other DNA sequences encoding the same CDR3. The CDR3 bases are TGTGCCAGCGGGGGGCCGGGAGATACGCAGTATTTT. Protein: CASGGPGDTQYF. The chain joins TRBV19 to TRBJ2-3, with D possibly being TRBD2 (7 bases). Germline CDR1 and CDR2: LNHDA and SQIVND (reference sequence). The CDR3 contains 12 residues. With 9 bases removed from V and 5 bases from J, the gap between germline ends came to 12 bases.

CDR3 nucleotide sequence: TGTGCCAGCAGCCAATTAGTTGGACAGAACACTGAAGCTTTCTTT. This translates into CASSQLVGQNTEAFF. The chain carries TRBV3-1 (or the pseudogene TRBV3-2) and TRBJ1-1, with D perhaps TRBD1 (5 bases). With 2 bases removed from V and 1 base from J, the gap between germline ends came to 11 bases. The CDR3 totals 15 residues. Per germline, CDR1 LGHDT and CDR2 YNNKEL (reference sequence).

The chain couples TRBV19 to TRBJ2-1; tentatively, D is TRBD2 (6 bases). V was clipped by 3 bases and J by 4 bases, with 7 bases between them. CDR1 is LNHDA and CDR2 is SQIVND in the germline V gene (reference sequence). The CDR3 has 13 amino acids. Here the CDR3 reads CASSIAGYNEQFF. As DNA, the CDR3 is TGTGCCAGTAGTATCGCGGGATACAATGAGCAGTTCTTC.

The rearrangement uses TRBV5-4 and TRBJ2-5; 8 nucleotides align to TRBD1. The junction had 13 bases not matched to a gene; V was cut back by 2 bases and J by 1 base. Germline assignment: CDR1 SGHNT and CDR2 YYREEE (reference sequence). This CDR3 has 18 residues. CDR3 protein: CASSLDPGQAILQETQYF. In nucleotides, the CDR3 is TGTGCCAGCAGCTTAGATCCGGGACAGGCAATTCTCCAAGAGACCCAGTACTTC.

The J gene is TRBJ1-4, the V gene TRBV5-6, with D perhaps TRBD1 (6 bases). Germline V lookup: CDR1 SGHDT, CDR2 YYEEEE. Trimming stripped 5 bases from V and 6 bases from J, with 11 bases between. This CDR3 comprises 13 residues. The CDR3 here is CASSQAGDEKLFF. The DNA of the CDR3 is TGTGCCAGCAGTCAGGCAGGGGATGAAAAACTGTTTTTT.

The chain joins TRBV6-5 to TRBJ1-4; D possibly corresponds to TRBD1 (6 bases). This CDR3 contains 16 residues. Germline assignment: CDR1 MNHEY and CDR2 SVGAGI. V was trimmed by 0 bases and J by 5 bases, leaving 13 bases between them. The CDR3: CASSYSKGRGNEKLFF. CDR3 coding DNA: TGTGCCAGCAGTTACTCCAAAGGGAGGGGGAATGAAAAACTGTTTTTT.

The V gene is TRBV2, the J gene TRBJ1-1; the D is unclear. Per the germline V gene, CDR1 is SNHLY and CDR2 is FYNNEI. Trimming stripped 2 bases from V and 11 bases from J, with 21 bases between. This CDR3 spans 15 amino acids. The CDR3: CASSERKGLTFRAFF. The DNA for the CDR3 is TGTGCCAGCAGTGAACGGAAAGGGCTTACTTTTAGGGCTTTCTTT.

The V gene is TRBV14, the J gene TRBJ2-3; 9 positions match TRBD2. The CDR3 length is 18 residues. Germline CDR1 reads SGHDN; CDR2 reads FVKESK. The J segment lost 2 bases and the V segment lost 1 base, leaving 10 bases of the junction unmatched. The CDR3 nucleotides are TGTGCCAGCAGCCAAGTTCAGGCGGCTAGCGGGGACACAGATACGCAGTATTTT. Protein product: CASSQVQAASGDTDTQYF.

The CDR3 coding sequence is TGTGCCAGCCTCCCGACTAGCGGGGATCGGGAGACCCAGTACTTC. It yields the protein CASLPTSGDRETQYF. The rearrangement links TRBV25-1 to TRBJ2-5; 11 bases map to TRBD2. V shed 8 bases, J shed 5 bases, and the junction held 10 bases outside the gene matches. CDR1 and CDR2 from the germline V gene are MGHDK and SYGVNS. CDR3 length: 15 residues.

V and J are TRBV11-2 and TRBJ1-1; 7 bases fit TRBD1. With V trimmed by 5 bases and J by 2 bases, 8 bases remained unmatched. This CDR3 contains 15 residues. Germline V gene sequence: CDR1 SGHAT, CDR2 FQNNGV. The CDR3, as DNA: TGTGCCAGCAGCCCCCAAGGGGGCTTTAACACTGAAGCTTTCTTT. This gives the protein CASSPQGGFNTEAFF.

The chain links TRBV6-5 to TRBJ2-4; D is unresolved. Germline CDR1 is MNHEY and CDR2 is SVGAGI. CDR3 length equals 14 residues. Trimming took off 7 bases at V and 0 bases at J, with 10 bases between the two ends. In nucleotides, the CDR3 is TGTGCCAGCACAAAGTTATTAGCCAAAAACATTCAGTACTTC. Translated: CASTKLLAKNIQYF.

CDR3 residues: CASRSYGASRKETQYF. CDR3 nucleotides: TGTGCCAGCAGGTCGTATGGGGCTAGTAGAAAAGAGACCCAGTACTTC. The chain has TRBV7-8 and TRBJ2-5; maybe TRBD1 (5 bases). Trimming pared 6 bases from V and 3 bases from J, leaving 20 bases between. This CDR3 has 16 residues. Germline V gene data show CDR1 as SGHVS and CDR2 as FQNEAQ.

The J gene is TRBJ1-1, the V gene TRBV3-1 (or the pseudogene TRBV3-2), with D maybe TRBD1 (5 bases). The V end was cut by 10 bases, the J end by 5 bases, with 14 bases between. This CDR3 region has 12 residues. Per the germline V gene, CDR1 is LGHDT and CDR2 is YNNKEL (reference sequence). The CDR3 loop is CATQGGGTEAFF. The CDR3 DNA is TGTGCCACCCAGGGTGGGGGGACTGAAGCTTTCTTT.

This sequence joins TRBV11-2 and TRBJ1-4; D possibly corresponds to TRBD1 (6 bases). CDR3 length equals 16 residues. The germline CDR1 and CDR2 sequences are SGHAT and FQNNGV. Trimming stripped 1 base from V and 7 bases from J, with 16 bases between. The CDR3 spells CASSLGVGGKGEKLFF. CDR3 in DNA: TGTGCCAGCAGCTTAGGGGTAGGGGGGAAAGGTGAAAAACTGTTTTTT.